These 26 T cell receptor beta chains came from one sample sequenced in a study of T cell responses to AZD1222 COVID-19 vaccine. Sequenced by immunoSEQ multiplex PCR; TCRdb stores in-frame clones only, minus some. Of 100,000 or so clones in the sample, 86% were seen once. Here the sequenced sample was peripheral blood, taken on day 0 of AZD1222 vaccination. Receptor source: an adult in good health.

This chain links TRBV24-1 with TRBJ2-2; D unresolved. The length of the CDR3 is 13 residues. V was pared by 2 bases and J by 4 bases, with 4 bases between. CDR1 and CDR2 (germline): KGHDR, SFDVKD. CDR3 bases: TGTGCCACCAGTGATTCCCCCACCGGGGAGCTGTTTTTT. It is translated as CATSDSPTGELFF.

The chain links TRBV4-3 to TRBJ2-7, with a tentative D call TRBD2 (5 bases). Trimming cost V 4 bases and J 3 bases, with 10 bases left between them. Per germline, CDR1 LGHNA and CDR2 YSLEER. The length of the CDR3 is 13 residues. In DNA form, the CDR3 reads TGCGCCAGCAGCCTTATTGCGGGCTACGAGCAGTACTTC. Translation gives CASSLIAGYEQYF.

The J gene is TRBJ1-4, the V gene TRBV19; tentative D call: TRBD1 (5 bases). The V end lost 5 bases, the J end lost 4 bases, and 11 bases lay between the germline ends. Looked up from germline, CDR1 is LNHDA and CDR2 is SQIVND (reference sequence). This CDR3 spans 14 amino acids. As DNA, the CDR3 is TGTGCCAGTAGTTTCGGGACGATTAATGAAAAACTGTTTTTT. Its protein product is CASSFGTINEKLFF. The variable domain in full, completed from reference TRBV19 and TRBJ1-4, reads DGGITQSPKYLFRKEGQNVTLSCEQNLNHDAMYWYRQDPGQGLRLIYYSQIVNDFQKGDIAEGYSVSREKKESFPLTVTSAQKNPTAFYLCASSFGTINEKLFFGSGTQLSVL.

The V gene is TRBV19, the J gene TRBJ2-3; 9 positions match TRBD1. Germline-derived CDR1 and CDR2 are LNHDA and SQIVND (reference sequence). V shed 6 bases and J 6 bases; nucleotides not matched to a gene: 10. CDR3 length: 15 amino acids. CDR3 DNA: TGTGCCAGTAGCTCGGACAGGGGCCCAATGGATACGCAGTATTTT. Translating gives CASSSDRGPMDTQYF.

V usage is TRBV9 and J usage is TRBJ2-1; 9 nucleotides agree with TRBD2. Looked up from germline, CDR1 is SGDLS and CDR2 is YYNGEE. The CDR3 runs 18 residues. After removal of 3 bases from V and 0 bases from J, the junction contained 10 bases not matched to a gene. CDR3 protein: CASSAPGAGGRSYNEQFF. CDR3 coding DNA: TGTGCCAGCAGCGCACCAGGGGCGGGAGGGCGCTCCTACAATGAGCAGTTCTTC.

This chain links TRBV3-1 (or the pseudogene TRBV3-2) with TRBJ1-1; possible D gene TRBD1, 5 bases. This CDR3 comprises 12 residues. Germline-derived CDR1 and CDR2 are LGHDT and YNNKEL (reference sequence). With 7 bases removed from V and 5 bases from J, the gap between germline ends came to 11 bases. CDR3 in amino acids: CASTSGPTEAFF. The CDR3 DNA reads as TGTGCCAGCACCTCGGGACCGACTGAAGCTTTCTTT.

V and J are TRBV7-2 and TRBJ1-4; 7 bases are shared with TRBD1. J gave up 4 bases and V 1 base, and 6 bases lay outside the gene matches. From germline, CDR1 is SGHTA and CDR2 FQGNSA. The CDR3 is made up of 16 amino acids. CDR3 residues: CASSLVGTADNEKLFF. The CDR3 nucleotides read TGTGCCAGCAGCTTAGTGGGGACAGCTGATAATGAAAAACTGTTTTTT.

V and J are TRBV7-2 and TRBJ1-3; maybe TRBD1 (6 bases). V was shortened by 1 base and J by 6 bases, with 16 bases between the two germline ends. Per the germline V gene, CDR1 is SGHTA and CDR2 is FQGNSA. This CDR3 has 16 amino acids. The CDR3, as DNA: TGTGCCAGCAGCTTAGGTGTGGAGCAGGGGATAAACACCATATATTTT. Amino acid sequence: CASSLGVEQGINTIYF.

This clone was counted between two and nine times. The chain recombines TRBV6-2 or TRBV6-3 with TRBJ2-7, with TRBD2 matching over 9 bases. The germline CDR1 and CDR2 sequences are MNHEY and SVGEGT. The junction had 7 bases not matched to a gene; V was cut back by 1 base and J by 0 bases. The CDR3 consists of 17 residues. DNA for the CDR3: TGTGCCAGCAGTTACTACTCCGGGACTAGCTACTCCTACGAGCAGTACTTC. Amino acid sequence: CASSYYSGTSYSYEQYF.

The gene calls are TRBV7-9 and TRBJ2-1; the match to TRBD2 covers 12 bases. The junction had 6 bases not matched to a gene; V was cut back by 4 bases and J by 5 bases. The CDR3 spans 16 residues. The germline CDR1 and CDR2 sequences are SEHNR and FQNEAQ (reference sequence). CDR3 in amino acids: CASSSVTSGSHNEQFF. CDR3 sequence (DNA): TGTGCCAGCAGCTCCGTGACTAGCGGGAGCCACAATGAGCAGTTCTTC.

This clone was found once. The V and J genes are TRBV28 and TRBJ2-1; the D call may be TRBD1 or TRBD2 (5 bases each). Per the germline V gene, CDR1 is MDHEN and CDR2 is SYDVKM. With 6 bases removed from V and 10 bases from J, the gap between germline ends came to 25 bases. The CDR3 is made up of 16 amino acids. In DNA, the CDR3 is TGTGCCAGCAGCCTTACTGGTGGGGTGGGGACCGCAGAGCAGTTCTTC. Its protein product is CASSLTGGVGTAEQFF.

The chain links TRBV2 to TRBJ2-3, with TRBD1 as a possible D gene (5 bases). Trimming removed 5 bases at V and 5 bases at J, with 11 bases between. The V gene's germline CDR1 is SNHLY and CDR2 FYNNEI. The CDR3 is 13 residues long. CDR3 sequence: CASSWGREDTQYF. The DNA for the CDR3 is TGTGCCAGCAGTTGGGGCAGGGAAGATACGCAGTATTTT.

The genes are TRBV28 and TRBJ1-5; D is possibly TRBD1 (5 bases). Per the germline V gene, CDR1 is MDHEN and CDR2 is SYDVKM. V dropped 2 bases and J dropped 3 bases, with 17 bases sitting between them. This CDR3 has 17 amino acids. The CDR3 loop is CASSLKGPSLPNQPQHF. CDR3 coding DNA: TGTGCCAGCAGTTTAAAGGGGCCGAGCCTACCCAATCAGCCCCAGCATTTT. Looking up the rest from reference TRBV28 and TRBJ1-5 gives the full variable domain: DVKVTQSSRYLVKRTGEKVFLECVQDMDHENMFWYRQDPGLGLRLIYFSYDVKMKEKGDIPEGYSVSREKKERFSLILESASTNQTSMYLCASSLKGPSLPNQPQHFGDGTRLSIL.

This clone was found many times. This chain joins TRBV9 and TRBJ1-1; D ambiguous. The CDR3 spans 13 residues. Trimming removed 0 bases from V and 0 bases from J, with 3 bases in between. Germline V CDR1 and CDR2: SGDLS, YYNGEE. The CDR3 protein is CASSVEVNTEAFF. Written as DNA, the CDR3 is TGTGCCAGCAGCGTAGAAGTGAACACTGAAGCTTTCTTT.

The rearrangement joins TRBV7-2 to TRBJ2-3; 9 bases are shared with TRBD1. V lost 5 bases to trimming and J lost 4 bases; unmatched junction nucleotides: 19. Germline loops: CDR1 SGHTA, CDR2 FQGNSA. The CDR3 loop spans 19 amino acids. For the CDR3, the DNA is TGTGCCAGCAGCGCCCGTCCCGGGACAGGGTTGCGGCCCCCAGATACGCAGTATTTT. Protein sequence: CASSARPGTGLRPPDTQYF.

This chain links TRBV23-1 with TRBJ2-7; 14 nucleotides line up with TRBD2. TRBV23-1 is sorted into the ORF group, with uncertain function. CDR3 length: 18 residues. Trimming at V came to 4 bases and at J to 5 bases, leaving 13 bases not matched to a gene. The CDR3 spells CASSPGLAGVGALNEQYF. CDR3 nucleotides: TGCGCCAGCAGTCCGGGACTAGCGGGAGTCGGGGCTCTGAACGAGCAGTACTTC.

This clone was observed once. The gene calls are TRBV19 and TRBJ1-2; D possibly corresponds to TRBD1 (5 bases). This CDR3 contains 13 residues. CDR1 and CDR2 (germline): LNHDA, SQIVND (reference sequence). The ends were cut back, 1 base at V and 4 bases at J, with 7 bases in the middle. The CDR3 bases are TGTGCCAGTAGTATAGGGGGCGCCTATGGCTACACCTTC. Residues: CASSIGGAYGYTF.

This clone has only one observation. In DNA form, the CDR3 reads TGTGCCAGCAGTGCCCGGACAGGGTATGACACTGAAGCTTTCTTT. As protein: CASSARTGYDTEAFF. The rearrangement uses TRBV2 and TRBJ1-1; TRBD1 matches 8 bases. CDR1 and CDR2 from the germline V gene are SNHLY and FYNNEI. Unmatched junction bases numbered 7, after V lost 4 bases and J lost 3 bases. CDR3 length: 15 amino acids.

The rearrangement joins TRBV27 to TRBJ2-3; 8 bases line up with TRBD2. The CDR3 runs 14 residues. V lost 9 bases to trimming and J lost 1 base; unmatched junction nucleotides: 6. Germline-derived CDR1 and CDR2 are MNHEY and SMNVEV (reference sequence). The CDR3 loop reads CARSGSGGTDTQYF. The CDR3 nucleotides read TGTGCCAGGAGCGGGAGTGGGGGCACAGATACGCAGTATTTT.

CDR3: CSASGQGGEKLFF. In nucleotides, the CDR3 is TGCAGTGCTAGTGGGCAGGGGGGTGAAAAACTGTTTTTT. V usage is TRBV20-1 and J usage is TRBJ1-4; 7 bases line up with TRBD1. The CDR3 totals 13 residues. Germline lookup yields CDR1 DFQATT and CDR2 SNEGSKA (reference sequence). Trimming removed 3 bases from V and 7 bases from J; junction bases left unmatched: 5.

V gene TRBV2 combines with J gene TRBJ2-2; D may be TRBD1 or TRBD2 (6 bases each). CDR3 length: 16 residues. V lost 8 bases and J 1 base, leaving 17 bases between the germline ends. The germline V gene encodes CDR1 SNHLY and CDR2 FYNNEI. The CDR3 here is CASSAGTTLNTGELFF. The CDR3 DNA reads as TGTGCCAGCTCCGCGGGGACAACACTGAACACCGGGGAGCTGTTTTTT.

This clone showed up just a few times. This chain connects TRBV29-1 to TRBJ2-1, with 8 nucleotides matching TRBD2. There are 14 residues in the CDR3. V lost 3 bases, J lost 10 bases, and 11 bases stayed unmatched. Germline V gene sequence: CDR1 SQVTM, CDR2 ANQGSEA. CDR3 nucleotide sequence: TGCAGCGTTGACATTACTAGCGGTCCCGAGGAGCAGTTCTTC. Translating it yields CSVDITSGPEEQFF.

This chain joins TRBV19 and TRBJ2-1, with 11 bases that match TRBD2. The CDR3 is 16 amino acids. Germline V CDR1 and CDR2: LNHDA, SQIVND (reference sequence). J gave up 5 bases and V 6 bases, and 9 bases lay outside the gene matches. The CDR3 spells CASSILGLAENNEQFF. The CDR3 DNA reads as TGTGCCAGTAGCATCTTGGGACTAGCGGAAAACAATGAGCAGTTCTTC. Based on the CDR3 plus reference TRBV19 and TRBJ2-1, the full variable domain is DGGITQSPKYLFRKEGQNVTLSCEQNLNHDAMYWYRQDPGQGLRLIYYSQIVNDFQKGDIAEGYSVSREKKESFPLTVTSAQKNPTAFYLCASSILGLAENNEQFFGPGTRLTVL.

Here the CDR3 reads CASSLENRGYGYTF. The CDR3 region has the DNA TGTGCCAGCAGCTTGGAAAATAGGGGGTATGGCTACACCTTC. The chain uses TRBV5-4 and TRBJ1-2; maybe TRBD1 (6 bases). The germline V gene encodes CDR1 SGHNT and CDR2 YYREEE (reference sequence). The CDR3 runs 14 residues. V gave up 0 bases and J gave up 5 bases, with 11 bases separating them. Full variable domain (missing parts from reference TRBV5-4 and TRBJ1-2): ETGVTQSPTHLIKTRGQQVTLRCSSQSGHNTVSWYQQALGQGPQFIFQYYREEENGRGNFPPRFSGLQFPNYSSELNVNALELDDSALYLCASSLENRGYGYTFGSGTRLTVV.

The V and J genes are TRBV7-8 and TRBJ2-7; the match to TRBD1 covers 11 bases. Germline V lookup: CDR1 SGHVS, CDR2 FQNEAQ. Trimming cost V 7 bases and J 4 bases; bases outside gene matches: 12. This CDR3 contains 16 residues. The CDR3 region has the DNA TGTGCCAGCAAGAGGAGCTCGGACAGGGGGCAGTACGAGCAGTACTTC. Translating gives CASKRSSDRGQYEQYF.

The chain joins TRBV7-2 to TRBJ1-5; 7 bases fit TRBD1. The CDR3 is 16 residues long. CDR1 is SGHTA, CDR2 FQGNSA, per germline. With 0 bases clipped from V and 0 bases from J, the junction kept 2 bases outside the gene matches. Here the CDR3 DNA reads TGTGCCAGCAGCTTAGCAGGGGGCTATAGCAATCAGCCCCAGCATTTT. It is translated as CASSLAGGYSNQPQHF. Based on the CDR3 plus reference TRBV7-2 and TRBJ1-5, the full variable domain is GAGVSQSPSNKVTEKGKDVELRCDPISGHTALYWYRQSLGQGLEFLIYFQGNSAPDKSGLPSDRFSAERTGGSVSTLTIQRTQQEDSAVYLCASSLAGGYSNQPQHFGDGTRLSIL.